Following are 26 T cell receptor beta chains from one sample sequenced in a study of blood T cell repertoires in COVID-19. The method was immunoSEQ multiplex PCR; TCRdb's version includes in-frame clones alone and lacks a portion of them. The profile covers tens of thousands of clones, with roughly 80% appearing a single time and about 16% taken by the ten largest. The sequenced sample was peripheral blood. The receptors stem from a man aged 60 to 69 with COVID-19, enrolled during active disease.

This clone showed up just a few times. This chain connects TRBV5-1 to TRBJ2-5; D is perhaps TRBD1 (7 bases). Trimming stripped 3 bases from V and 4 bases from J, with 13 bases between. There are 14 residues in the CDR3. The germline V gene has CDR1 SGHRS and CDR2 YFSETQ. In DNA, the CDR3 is TGCGCCAGCAGCTCCCGACAGGGAGGAGAGACCCAGTACTTC. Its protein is CASSSRQGGETQYF.

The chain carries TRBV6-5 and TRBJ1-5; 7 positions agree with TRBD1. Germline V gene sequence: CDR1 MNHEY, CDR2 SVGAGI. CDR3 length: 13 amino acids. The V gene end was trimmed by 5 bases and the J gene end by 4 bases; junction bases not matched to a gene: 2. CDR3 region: CASSTQGNQPQHF. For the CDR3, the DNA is TGTGCCAGCAGTACACAGGGGAATCAGCCCCAGCATTTT.

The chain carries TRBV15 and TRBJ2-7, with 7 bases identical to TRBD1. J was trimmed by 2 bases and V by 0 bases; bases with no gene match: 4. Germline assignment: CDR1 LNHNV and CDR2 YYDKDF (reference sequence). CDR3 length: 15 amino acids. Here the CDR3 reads CATSRDYRGTYEQYF. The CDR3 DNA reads TGTGCCACCAGCAGAGACTACAGGGGCACCTACGAGCAGTACTTC.

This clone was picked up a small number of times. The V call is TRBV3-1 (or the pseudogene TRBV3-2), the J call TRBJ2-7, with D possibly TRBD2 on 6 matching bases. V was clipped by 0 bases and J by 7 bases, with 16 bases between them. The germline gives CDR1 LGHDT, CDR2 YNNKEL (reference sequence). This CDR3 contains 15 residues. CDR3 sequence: CASSQDMVAGREQYF. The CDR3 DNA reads TGTGCCAGCAGCCAAGATATGGTGGCGGGAAGGGAGCAGTACTTC.

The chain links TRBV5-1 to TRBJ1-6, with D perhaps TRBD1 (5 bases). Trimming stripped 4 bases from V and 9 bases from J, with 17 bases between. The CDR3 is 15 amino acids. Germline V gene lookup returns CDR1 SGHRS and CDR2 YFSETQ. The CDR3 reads CASSARGDFGSPLHF. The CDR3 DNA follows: TGCGCCAGCAGCGCCCGAGGGGACTTTGGTTCACCCCTCCACTTT.

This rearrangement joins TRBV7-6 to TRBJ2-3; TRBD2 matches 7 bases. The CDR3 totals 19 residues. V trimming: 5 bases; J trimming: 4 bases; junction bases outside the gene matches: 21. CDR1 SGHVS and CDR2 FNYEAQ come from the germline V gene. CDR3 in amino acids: CASSGRSGGREIRPDTQYF. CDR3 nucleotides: TGTGCCAGCAGCGGTCGATCAGGAGGGCGGGAGATTAGGCCAGATACGCAGTATTTT.

CDR3 sequence: CASSPPGQAINYGYTF. CDR3 DNA sequence: TGTGCCAGCAGTCCGCCGGGACAGGCTATTAACTATGGCTACACCTTC. The rearrangement uses TRBV28 and TRBJ1-2; the match to TRBD1 covers 8 bases. The CDR3 has 16 residues. With V trimmed by 5 bases and J by 1 base, 9 bases remained unmatched. Per the germline V gene, CDR1 is MDHEN and CDR2 is SYDVKM.

The CDR3 DNA reads as TGTGCCAGCAGCCCAACCCCCAGGGGGAACACAGATACGCAGTATTTT. Protein sequence: CASSPTPRGNTDTQYF. The J gene is TRBJ2-3, the V gene TRBV7-3, with 7 bases fitting TRBD1. This CDR3 is 16 amino acids long. Trimming at V came to 5 bases and at J to 2 bases, leaving 10 bases not matched to a gene. Germline CDR1 reads SGHTA; CDR2 reads FQGTGA.

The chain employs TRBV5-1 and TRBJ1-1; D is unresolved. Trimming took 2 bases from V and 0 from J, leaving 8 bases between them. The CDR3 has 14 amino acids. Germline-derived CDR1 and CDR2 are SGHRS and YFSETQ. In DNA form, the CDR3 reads TGCGCCAGCAGCTTCCCAGACATGAACACTGAAGCTTTCTTT. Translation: CASSFPDMNTEAFF.

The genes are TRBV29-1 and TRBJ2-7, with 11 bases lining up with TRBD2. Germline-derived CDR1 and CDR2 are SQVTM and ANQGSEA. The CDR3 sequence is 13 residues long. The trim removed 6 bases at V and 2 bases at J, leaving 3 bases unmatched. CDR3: CSVNSGGAYEQYF. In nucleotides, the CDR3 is TGCAGCGTCAATAGCGGGGGGGCCTACGAGCAGTACTTC.

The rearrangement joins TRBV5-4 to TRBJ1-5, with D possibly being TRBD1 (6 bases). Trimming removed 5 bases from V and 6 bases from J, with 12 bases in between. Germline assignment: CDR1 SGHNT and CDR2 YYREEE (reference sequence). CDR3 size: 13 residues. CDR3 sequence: CASSLGGRQPQHF. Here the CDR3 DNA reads TGTGCCAGCAGTTTAGGGGGTCGTCAGCCCCAGCATTTT.

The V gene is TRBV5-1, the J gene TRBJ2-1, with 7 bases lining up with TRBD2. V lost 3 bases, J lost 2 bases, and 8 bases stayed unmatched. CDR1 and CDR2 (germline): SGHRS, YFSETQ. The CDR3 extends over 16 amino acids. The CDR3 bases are TGCGCCAGCAGCTGGGACCGGGACTACGCCTACAATGAGCAGTTCTTC. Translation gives CASSWDRDYAYNEQFF.

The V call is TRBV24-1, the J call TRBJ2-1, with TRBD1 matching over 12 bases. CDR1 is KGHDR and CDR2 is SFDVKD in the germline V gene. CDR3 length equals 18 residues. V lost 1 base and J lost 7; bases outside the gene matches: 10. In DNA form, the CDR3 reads TGTGCCACCAGTGATTTAACTACGGGACAGGGGGCCGGGAATGAGCAGTTCTTC. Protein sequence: CATSDLTTGQGAGNEQFF.

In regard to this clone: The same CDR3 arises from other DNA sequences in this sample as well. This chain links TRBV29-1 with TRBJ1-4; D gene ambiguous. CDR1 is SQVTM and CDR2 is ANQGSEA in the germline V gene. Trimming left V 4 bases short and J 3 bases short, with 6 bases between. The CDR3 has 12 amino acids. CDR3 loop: CSVVGANEKLFF. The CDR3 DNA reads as TGCAGCGTTGTAGGAGCTAATGAAAAACTGTTTTTT.

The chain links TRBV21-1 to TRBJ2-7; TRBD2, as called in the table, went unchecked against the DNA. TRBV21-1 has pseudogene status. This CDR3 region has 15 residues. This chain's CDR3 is CASSNDGGVSYEQYF. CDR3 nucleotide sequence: TGTGCCAGCAGCAATGACGGGGGAGTCTCCTACGAGCAGTACTTC.

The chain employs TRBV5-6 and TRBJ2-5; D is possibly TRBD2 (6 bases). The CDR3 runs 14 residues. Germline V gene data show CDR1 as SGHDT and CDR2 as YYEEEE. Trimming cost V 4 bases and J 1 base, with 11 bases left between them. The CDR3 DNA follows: TGTGCCAGCAGCGTGAGGGACTTCCAAGAGACCCAGTACTTC. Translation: CASSVRDFQETQYF.

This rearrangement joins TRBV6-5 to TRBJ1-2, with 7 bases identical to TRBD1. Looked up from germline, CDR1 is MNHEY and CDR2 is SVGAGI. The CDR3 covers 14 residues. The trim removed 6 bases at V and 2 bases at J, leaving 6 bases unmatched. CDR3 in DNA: TGTGCCAGCAGAACAGGGGCTAAAAACTATGGCTACACCTTC. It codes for CASRTGAKNYGYTF.

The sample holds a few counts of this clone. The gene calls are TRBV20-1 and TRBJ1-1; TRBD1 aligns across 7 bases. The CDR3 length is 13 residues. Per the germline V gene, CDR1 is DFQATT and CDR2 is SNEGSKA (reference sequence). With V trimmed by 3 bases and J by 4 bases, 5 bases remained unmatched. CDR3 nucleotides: TGCAGTGCTAGTCAAAACAGGGGCACTGAAGCTTTCTTT. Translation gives CSASQNRGTEAFF.

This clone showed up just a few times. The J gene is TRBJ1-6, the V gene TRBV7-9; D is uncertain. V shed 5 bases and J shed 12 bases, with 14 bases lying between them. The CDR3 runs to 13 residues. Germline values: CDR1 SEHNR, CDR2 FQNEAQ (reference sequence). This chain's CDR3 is CASSPTVPGPLHF. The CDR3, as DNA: TGTGCCAGCAGCCCCACAGTCCCCGGACCCCTCCACTTT.

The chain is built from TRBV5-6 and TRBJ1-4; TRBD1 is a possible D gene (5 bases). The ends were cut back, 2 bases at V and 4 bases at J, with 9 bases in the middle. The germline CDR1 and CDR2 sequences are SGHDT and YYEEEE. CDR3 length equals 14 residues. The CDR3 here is CASSLRDYNEKLFF. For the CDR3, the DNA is TGTGCCAGCAGCTTACGGGACTATAATGAAAAACTGTTTTTT.

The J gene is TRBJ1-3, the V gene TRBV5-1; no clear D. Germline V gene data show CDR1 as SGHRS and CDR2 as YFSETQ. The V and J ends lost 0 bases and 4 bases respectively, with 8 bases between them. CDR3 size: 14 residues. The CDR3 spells CASSLALRGNTIYF. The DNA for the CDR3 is TGCGCCAGCAGCTTGGCCTTGCGCGGAAACACCATATATTTT.

CDR3 bases: TGCGCCAGCAGCTTGGTAGGGGGAGCAGAGACCCAGTACTTC. This translates into CASSLVGGAETQYF. The chain links TRBV5-1 to TRBJ2-5; maybe TRBD1 (6 bases). Germline V gene data show CDR1 as SGHRS and CDR2 as YFSETQ. The germline V and J ends were trimmed by 0 bases and 4 bases, with 10 bases remaining between them. CDR3 length: 14 residues.

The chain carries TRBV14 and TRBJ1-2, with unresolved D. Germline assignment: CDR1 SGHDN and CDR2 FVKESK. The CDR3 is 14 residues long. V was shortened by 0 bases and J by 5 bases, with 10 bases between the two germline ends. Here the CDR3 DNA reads TGTGCCAGCAGCCAAGATTTGGCCAGATATGGCTACACCTTC. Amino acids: CASSQDLARYGYTF. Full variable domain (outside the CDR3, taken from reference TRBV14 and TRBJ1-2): EAGVTQFPSHSVIEKGQTVTLRCDPISGHDNLYWYRRVMGKEIKFLLHFVKESKQDESGMPNNRFLAERTGGTYSTLKVQPAELEDSGVYFCASSQDLARYGYTFGSGTRLTVV.

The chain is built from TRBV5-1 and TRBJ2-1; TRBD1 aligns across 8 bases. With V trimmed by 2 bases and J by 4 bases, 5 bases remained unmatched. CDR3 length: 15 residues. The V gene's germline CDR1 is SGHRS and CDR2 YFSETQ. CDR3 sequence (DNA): TGCGCCAGCAGCTTTGCACAGGGGGATTACAATGAGCAGTTCTTC. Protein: CASSFAQGDYNEQFF.

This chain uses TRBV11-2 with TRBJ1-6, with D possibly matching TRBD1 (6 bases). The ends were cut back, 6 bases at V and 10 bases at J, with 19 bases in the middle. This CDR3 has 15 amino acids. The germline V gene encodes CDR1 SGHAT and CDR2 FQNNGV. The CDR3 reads CASSSLQGIQSPLHF. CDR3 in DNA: TGTGCCAGCAGTTCCCTACAGGGTATTCAGTCACCCCTCCACTTT. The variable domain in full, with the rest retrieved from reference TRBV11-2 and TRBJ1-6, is EAGVAQSPRYKIIEKRQSVAFWCNPISGHATLYWYQQILGQGPKLLIQFQNNGVVDDSQLPKDRFSAERLKGVDSTLKIQPAKLEDSAVYLCASSSLQGIQSPLHFGNGTRLTVT.

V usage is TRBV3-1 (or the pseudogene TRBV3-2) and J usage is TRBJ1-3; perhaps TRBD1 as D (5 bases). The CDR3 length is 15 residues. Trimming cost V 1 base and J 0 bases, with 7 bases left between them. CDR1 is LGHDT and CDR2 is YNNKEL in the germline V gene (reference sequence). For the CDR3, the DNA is TGTGCCAGCAGCCAAGGACAGTACTCTGGAAACACCATATATTTT. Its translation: CASSQGQYSGNTIYF.